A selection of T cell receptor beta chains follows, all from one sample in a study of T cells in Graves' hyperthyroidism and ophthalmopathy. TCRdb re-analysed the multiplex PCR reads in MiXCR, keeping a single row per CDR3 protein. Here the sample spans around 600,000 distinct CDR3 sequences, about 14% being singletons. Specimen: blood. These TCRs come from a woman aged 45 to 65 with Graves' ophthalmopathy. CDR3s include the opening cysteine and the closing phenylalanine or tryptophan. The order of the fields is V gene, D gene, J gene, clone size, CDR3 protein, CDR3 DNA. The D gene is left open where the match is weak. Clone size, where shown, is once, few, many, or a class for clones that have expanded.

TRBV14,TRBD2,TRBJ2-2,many,CASSQDLAGENTGELFF,TGTGCCAGCAGCCAAGATTTAGCGGGAGAAAACACCGGGGAGCTGTTTTTT
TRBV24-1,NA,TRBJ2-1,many,CATSDFGARNEQFF,TGTGCCACCAGTGATTTTGGGGCGCGTAATGAGCAGTTCTTC
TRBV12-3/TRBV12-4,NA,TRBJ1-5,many,CASSLRAGSQPQHF,TGTGCCAGCAGTCTCCGAGCCGGCTCCCAGCCCCAGCATTTT
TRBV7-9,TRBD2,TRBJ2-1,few,CASSNQRGRNEQFF,TGTGCCAGCTCAAATCAGCGGGGGCGGAATGAGCAGTTCTTC
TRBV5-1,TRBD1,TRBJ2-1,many,CASSLQGQGLNEQFF,TGCGCCAGCAGCTTGCAGGGACAGGGTCTAAATGAGCAGTTCTTC
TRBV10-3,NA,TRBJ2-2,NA,CAIMERSVTGELFF,TGTGCCATCATGGAGCGATCGGTCACCGGGGAGCTGTTTTTT
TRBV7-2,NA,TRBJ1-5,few,CASSPDSRNQPQHF,TGTGCCAGCAGCCCGGACAGCCGCAATCAGCCCCAGCATTTT
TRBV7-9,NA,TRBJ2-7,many,CASSFPGRDEQYF,TGTGCCAGCAGCTTCCCCGGAAGGGACGAGCAGTACTTC
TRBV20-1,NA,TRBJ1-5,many,CSAREGKPQHF,TGCAGTGCTAGAGAGGGCAAGCCCCAGCATTTT
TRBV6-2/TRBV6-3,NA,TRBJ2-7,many,CASSLRLTYEQYF,TGTGCCAGCAGTCTACGACTCACCTACGAGCAGTACTTC
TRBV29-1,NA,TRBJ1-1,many,CSVRGWITEAFF,TGCAGCGTGCGAGGTTGGATCACTGAAGCTTTCTTT
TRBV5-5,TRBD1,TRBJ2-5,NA,CASSLVSGGNQETQYF,TGTGCCAGCAGCTTGGTGTCAGGGGGTAACCAAGAGACCCAGTACTTC
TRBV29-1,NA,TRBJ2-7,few,CSVIFDEQYF,TGCAGCGTAATTTTCGACGAGCAGTACTTC